Below are 15 T cell receptor beta chains sequenced from a single sample in a study of early T cells in non-severe SARS-CoV-2 infection (dated by TCRdb to the early 2020s). Library creation used 5' RACE. TCRdb records NextSeq 500 as the sequencer. The public reads were reanalyzed by TCRdb: fastp trimming at Q25, MiXCR alignment, in-frame beta chains only. Under each unique CDR3 protein, matching rows form one entry showing the most common genes and DNA. Present in this sample are about 55,000 distinct CDR3 sequences, approximately 15% of which were seen just once. The ten largest clonotypes hold less than 12% of the sample. Material: whole blood, obtained at baseline. These TCRs come from an adult who was a healthcare worker with PCR-confirmed SARS-CoV-2 infection or an uninfected control (not recorded which).

This clonotype has at least ten counts. The chain has TRBV30 and TRBJ2-7; 7 positions agree with TRBD2. With 3 bases clipped from V and 3 bases from J, the junction kept 8 bases outside the gene matches. Germline V CDR1 and CDR2: GTSNPN, SVGIG (reference sequence). This CDR3 region has 14 residues. DNA for the CDR3: TGTGCCTGGAGGACCCAAGCGGGGAACTACGAGCAGTACTTC. It yields the protein CAWRTQAGNYEQYF.

This chain connects TRBV7-9 to TRBJ1-4, with a tentative D call TRBD1 (5 bases). Germline V lookup: CDR1 SEHNR, CDR2 FQNEAQ (reference sequence). The CDR3 consists of 14 residues. Trimming cost V 7 bases and J 0 bases, with 9 bases left between them. Written as DNA, the CDR3 is TGTGCCAGCATCGACAGTACAACTAATGAAAAACTGTTTTTT. Amino acids: CASIDSTTNEKLFF.

This clonotype was detected a few times. V gene TRBV20-1 combines with J gene TRBJ1-3; D might be TRBD1 (6 bases). The CDR3 covers 13 residues. Trimming removed 5 bases at V and 4 bases at J, with 12 bases between. The V gene's germline CDR1 is DFQATT and CDR2 SNEGSKA (reference sequence). CDR3 DNA sequence: TGCAGTGCTTCGGGGGCGATCGGAAACACCATATATTTT. It codes for CSASGAIGNTIYF.

In its sample, this clonotype was seen a few times. V is TRBV25-1 and J is TRBJ1-3, with D hard to call. The CDR3 spans 14 residues. V was pared by 4 bases and J by 2 bases, with 9 bases between. Germline V lookup: CDR1 MGHDK, CDR2 SYGVNS. The CDR3 DNA reads TGTGCCAGCAGTGCCCCCGGACCTGGAAACACCATATATTTT. The encoded protein is CASSAPGPGNTIYF.

This clonotype was recorded at least ten times. This chain joins TRBV20-1 and TRBJ2-7; weak D call: TRBD1 (6 bases). The CDR3 spans 11 residues. From germline, CDR1 is DFQATT and CDR2 SNEGSKA (reference sequence). The V and J ends lost 5 bases and 3 bases respectively, with 8 bases between them. The CDR3: CSALRGYEQYF. The CDR3 nucleotides are TGCAGTGCTCTCAGGGGCTACGAGCAGTACTTC.

The V call is TRBV5-1, the J call TRBJ2-3; D gene uncertain. Germline V gene lookup returns CDR1 SGHRS and CDR2 YFSETQ. This CDR3 spans 14 amino acids. The ends were cut back, 4 bases at V and 1 base at J, with 10 bases in the middle. The CDR3 bases are TGCGCCAGCAGCACTGACTTGCGCACAGATACGCAGTATTTT. This gives the protein CASSTDLRTDTQYF.

The chain couples TRBV7-6 to TRBJ2-3; maybe TRBD2 (6 bases). The V end lost 5 bases, the J end lost 8 bases, and 11 bases lay between the germline ends. The V gene's germline CDR1 is SGHVS and CDR2 FNYEAQ. The CDR3 has 12 residues. In DNA, the CDR3 is TGTGCCAGCAGCCCCAGGCGGGGTACGCAGTATTTT. It codes for CASSPRRGTQYF. Looking up the rest from reference TRBV7-6 and TRBJ2-3 gives the full variable domain: GAGVSQSPRYKVTKRGQDVALRCDPISGHVSLYWYRQALGQGPEFLTYFNYEAQQDKSGLPNDRFSAERPEGSISTLTIQRTEQRDSAMYRCASSPRRGTQYFGPGTRLTVL.

This clonotype turned up a few times. The chain joins TRBV20-1 to TRBJ1-6; 9 bases fit TRBD1. The ends lost 1 base at V and 5 bases at J; junction bases unmatched: 6. The germline CDR1 and CDR2 sequences are DFQATT and SNEGSKA (reference sequence). The CDR3 extends over 16 amino acids. CDR3 nucleotide sequence: TGCAGTGCTAGAGGACAGGGGGGGAAGGATAATTCACCCCTCCACTTT. It yields the protein CSARGQGGKDNSPLHF.

This chain links TRBV20-1 with TRBJ2-5; perhaps TRBD2 as D (6 bases). The CDR3 has 14 amino acids. Trimming left V 3 bases short and J 5 bases short, with 16 bases between. The germline V gene encodes CDR1 DFQATT and CDR2 SNEGSKA (reference sequence). This CDR3 reads CSARSGVVGETQYF. CDR3 nucleotides: TGCAGTGCTAGGTCGGGGGTCGTCGGGGAGACCCAGTACTTC.

The chain has TRBV5-6 and TRBJ2-3; D perhaps matches TRBD2 (6 bases). The CDR3 runs 13 residues. Germline V lookup: CDR1 SGHDT, CDR2 YYEEEE. The V end lost 3 bases, the J end lost 4 bases, and 9 bases lay between the germline ends. CDR3 protein: CASSSLAADTQYF. The CDR3 DNA is TGTGCCAGCAGCTCCTTAGCGGCAGATACGCAGTATTTT.

This chain joins TRBV20-1 and TRBJ2-3; D unresolved. The CDR3 spans 15 residues. Trimming removed 5 bases at V and 0 bases at J, with 15 bases between. The germline V gene encodes CDR1 DFQATT and CDR2 SNEGSKA (reference sequence). The CDR3: CSAPNPDGSTDTQYF. The CDR3 region has the DNA TGCAGTGCTCCCAACCCCGACGGTAGCACAGATACGCAGTATTTT.

In this sample, this clonotype turned up a few times. This chain uses TRBV20-1 with TRBJ1-5, with TRBD1 identical over 7 bases. The germline CDR1 and CDR2 sequences are DFQATT and SNEGSKA (reference sequence). The CDR3 covers 15 residues. Losses at the gene ends were 5 bases for V and 4 bases for J; bases not matched to a gene: 11. CDR3 loop: CSAPRTGSPNQPQHF. The CDR3 DNA follows: TGCAGTGCTCCAAGGACAGGTTCTCCGAATCAGCCCCAGCATTTT.

The chain joins TRBV12-3 or TRBV12-4 to TRBJ2-5; a possible D gene is TRBD1 (6 bases). Trimming removed 6 bases at V and 4 bases at J, with 15 bases between. The CDR3 sequence is 14 residues long. CDR3 bases: TGTGCCAGCAGCTATGCAGGGGTTAGAGAGACCCAGTACTTC. Amino acid sequence: CASSYAGVRETQYF.

V is TRBV5-1 and J is TRBJ2-2, with D tentatively TRBD2 (7 bases). The CDR3 extends over 15 amino acids. The germline gives CDR1 SGHRS, CDR2 YFSETQ. V was clipped by 0 bases and J by 6 bases, with 12 bases between them. This CDR3 is CASSLEAGQPGELFF. CDR3 in DNA: TGCGCCAGCAGCTTGGAAGCGGGACAACCCGGGGAGCTGTTTTTT.

With regard to this clonotype: A read error is possible here, since a much larger clone lies one base away. The chain links TRBV3-1 to TRBJ2-1, with D possibly matching TRBD1 (5 bases). Trimming shortened V by 4 bases and J by 8 bases, and 21 bases separated the two germline ends. Germline CDR1 reads LGHDT; CDR2 reads YNNKEL (reference sequence). The CDR3 spans 16 residues. The CDR3: CASSPLRDISRHEQFF. Written as DNA, the CDR3 is TGTGCCAGCAGCCCTCTCAGGGATATCTCCCGCCATGAGCAGTTCTTC.